This note documents a single T cell receptor beta chain sequence. Its antigen is unknown. Sequencing was performed with immunoSEQ multiplex PCR; in TCRdb, only in-frame clones are kept and a portion is missing. The data hold roughly 76,000 clones, with approximately 90% observed a single time. These data are taken from a study of lymphopenia after photon versus proton radiotherapy. Study-wide results and caveats: Better survival with proton therapy was suggested as possible, not demonstrated.

The CDR3 loop spans 14 amino acids. J lost 5 bases, V lost 5 bases, and 7 bases had no gene match. CDR1 is KGHSH, CDR2 LQKENI, per germline. The sequences come from peripheral blood, collected from a patient treated with photon-based radiotherapy. The chain recombines TRBV18 with TRBJ2-5, with 8 nucleotides matching TRBD1. The receptor was isolated from a woman in her 40s with cholangiocarcinoma. Here the CDR3 reads CASSAGQARETQYF. The CDR3, as DNA: TGTGCCAGCTCAGCGGGACAGGCAAGGGAGACCCAGTACTTC.